This T cell receptor beta chain was documented in a study of blood T cell repertoires in COVID-19 (dated by TCRdb to the early 2020s). Background on the whole study: Collaborator samples came from the United States, Italy and Spain and covered acute and convalescent phases of COVID-19. The material from the prospective study consisted of cDNA or gDNA derived from T cells, B-cell-depleted T cells, or PBMCs. The dataset comprised deeply sampled blood TCRbeta repertoires from subjects exposed to, actively infected with, or recovered from COVID-19. The repertoires were made available in a free public database intended to serve as a resource for research on the immune response to SARS-CoV-2. Samples came from the ongoing ImmuneRACE study (first 160 participants) plus 1,254 subjects from 6 global collaborators. Nearly every sample came with metadata listing a de-identified subject ID, COVID-19 status, age in years and sex. HLA class I and class II types, where available, came from metadata supplied by the sample provider rather than from assay-based typing.

This clone was seen a single time. Its antigen has not been determined. Base qualities are not recorded, but no much larger clone differs from it by a single base. In the prospective study, participants were roughly 18 to 100 years old, resided in under 30 geographic areas of the United States, and were enrolled through a virtual design. In the prospective study, participants were assigned to cohorts based on the clinical history participants reported in a screening survey and a study questionnaire. Mobile phlebotomists in the prospective study collected whole blood, serum and a nasopharyngeal or oropharyngeal swab from every participant. Prospective study participants could optionally give additional blood draws and questionnaires over an approximately 2-month period. Before DNA extraction, prospective study blood samples were shipped either frozen or at room temperature. General study outcomes and caveats: The quantity of clinical and demographic metadata differed by source and by participant and was supplied without curation.

CDR1 and CDR2, per the germline V gene, are KGHDR and SFDVKD. The CDR3 numbers 15 residues from cysteine through phenylalanine. Only CDR3 DNA remains: 45 bases, in frame from the first base. V has 5 bases trimmed and J has 4 bases trimmed; junction bases matching no gene number 6. TCRbeta CDR3 regions were amplified from genomic DNA by means of the immunoSEQ Assay, a bias-controlled multiplex PCR. The paper's data handling went like this. The number of nucleated cells in each sample was estimated from the amplification of reference gene primers within the assay. To quantify the absolute abundance of each unique TCRbeta CDR3 rearrangement, sequence reads were collapsed and filtered. For each sample, productive Simpson clonality was calculated by taking the square root of Simpson's diversity index across productive rearrangements. TCRdb re-hosts the immuneACCESS table, in-frame sequences only. Its copies lack some clones; in the studies checked, an unresolved V gene accounts for under half of them, and the cause for the rest is not known. The V and J calls and clone size were taken over from that table, and D and trimming were inferred from the DNA. For this sample the table gives fewer than 350,000 clones, of which around 86% were detected only once. The ten largest clones represent 4% to 5% of the sample.

The sequence came from a middle-aged woman with acute COVID-19. Recombination joined TRBV24-1 with TRBJ2-1, with 8 bases aligning to TRBD1. Sequencing was carried out using PBMCs or T cells enriched from blood (not recorded which). The CDR3 is CATSGTGLYYNEQFF. In nucleotide form, the sequence is TGTGCCACCAGTGGGACAGGGTTGTATTACAATGAGCAGTTCTTC.